This T cell receptor (beta chain) was identified during a study of blood T cell repertoires in COVID-19. About the study: Spain, Italy and the United States supplied samples that represented acute and convalescent COVID-19.

This clone was observed a single time. Cohorts were determined from participant-reported clinical history. Two negative PCRs, clearance, or symptom resolution characterized the recovered Cohort 3 donors. Original handling: Reference gene primer amplification gave estimated nucleated cell counts. Some clones are missing from TCRdb's copy, which holds only in-frame ones; the method was immunoSEQ multiplex PCR. V, J and clone size derive from that table, while D and trimming were established from the DNA sequence. Seen here are roughly 140,000 clones, 85% observed once, and the top ten hold around 6.2%. Germline CDR1 LNHNV, CDR2 YYDKDF (reference sequence). This CDR3 spans 18 amino acids. V lost 1 base and J lost 4; bases outside the gene matches: 5.

This clonotype originated in a woman in her forties who had recovered from COVID-19. The sequenced sample was PBMCs or T cells enriched from blood (not recorded which). V is TRBV15 and J is TRBJ2-2, with 14 nucleotides matching TRBD2. The CDR3 here is CATSRGEGLAGGTGELFF. CDR3 coding DNA: TGTGCCACCAGCAGAGGGGAAGGACTAGCGGGAGGCACCGGGGAGCTGTTTTTT.